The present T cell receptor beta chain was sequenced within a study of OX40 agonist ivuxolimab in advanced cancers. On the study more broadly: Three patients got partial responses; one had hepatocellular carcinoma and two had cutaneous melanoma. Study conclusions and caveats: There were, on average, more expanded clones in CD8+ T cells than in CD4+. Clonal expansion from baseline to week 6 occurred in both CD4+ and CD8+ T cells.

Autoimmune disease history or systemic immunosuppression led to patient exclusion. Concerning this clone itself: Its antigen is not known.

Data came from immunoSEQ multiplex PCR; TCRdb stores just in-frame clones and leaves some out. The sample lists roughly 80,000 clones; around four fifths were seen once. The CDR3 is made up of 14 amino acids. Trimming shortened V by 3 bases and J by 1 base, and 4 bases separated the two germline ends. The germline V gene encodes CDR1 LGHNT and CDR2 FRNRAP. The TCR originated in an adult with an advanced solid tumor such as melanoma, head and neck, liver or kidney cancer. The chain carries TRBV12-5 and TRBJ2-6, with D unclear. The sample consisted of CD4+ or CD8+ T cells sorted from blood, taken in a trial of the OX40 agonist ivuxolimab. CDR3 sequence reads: CASGLASGANVLTF. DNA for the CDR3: TGTGCTAGTGGTTTAGCTTCTGGGGCCAACGTCCTGACTTTC. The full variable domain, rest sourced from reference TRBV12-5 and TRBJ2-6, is DARVTQTPRHKVTEMGQEVTMRCQPILGHNTVFWYRQTMMQGLELLAYFRNRAPLDDSGMPKDRFSAEMPDATLATLKIQPSEPRDSAVYFCASGLASGANVLTFGAGSRLTVL.